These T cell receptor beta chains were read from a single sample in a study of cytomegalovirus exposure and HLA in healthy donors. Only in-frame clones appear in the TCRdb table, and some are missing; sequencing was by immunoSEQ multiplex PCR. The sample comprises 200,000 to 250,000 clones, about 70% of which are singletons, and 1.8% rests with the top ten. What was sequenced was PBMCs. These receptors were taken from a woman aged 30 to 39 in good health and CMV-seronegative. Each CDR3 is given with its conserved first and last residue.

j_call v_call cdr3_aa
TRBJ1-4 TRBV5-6 CASSLTGGEKLFF
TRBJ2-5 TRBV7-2 CASSVLTGTRETQYF
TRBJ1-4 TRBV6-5 CARIRGQGEEKLFF
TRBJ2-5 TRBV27 CASSLTGPQETQYF
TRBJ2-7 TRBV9 CASSVGLAPTYEQYF
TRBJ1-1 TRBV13 CASRGQGRANTEAFF
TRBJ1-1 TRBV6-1 CASSREQAMNTEAFF
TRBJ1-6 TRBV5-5 CASSRTGSNSPLHF
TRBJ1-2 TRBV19 CASMGRDYGYTF
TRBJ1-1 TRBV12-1 CASSFNLGGITEAFF
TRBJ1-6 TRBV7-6 CASSPGPGQVNSPLHF
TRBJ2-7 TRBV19 CASSALGNSYEQYF
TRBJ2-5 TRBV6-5 CATSGHIEETQYF
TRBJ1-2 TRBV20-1 CSVRQDYGYTF
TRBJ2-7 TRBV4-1 CASSQGSTGAYEQYF
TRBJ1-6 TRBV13 CASSLGTGGVSYNSPLHF
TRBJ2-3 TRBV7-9 CSSSLKPGVSTDTQYF
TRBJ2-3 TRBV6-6 CASRDGGAGLTDTQYF
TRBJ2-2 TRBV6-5 CASSPRATGTGELFF
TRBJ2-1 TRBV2 CASSERPTIGEQFF